The source of this T cell receptor beta chain is a study of blood T cell repertoires in COVID-19. Overall study context: COVID-19 samples from acute and convalescent phases originated in the United States, Italy and Spain.

CDR1 KGHDR and CDR2 SFDVKD come from the germline V gene. The length of the CDR3 is 17 residues. The J segment lost 2 bases and the V segment lost 0 bases, leaving 8 bases of the junction unmatched. Original analysis: Reference gene primer amplification gave nucleated cell count estimates. The assay was immunoSEQ multiplex PCR, and TCRdb's table has in-frame clones only and misses some. The V and J calls and clone size were taken over from that table, and D and trimming were inferred from the DNA. The sample records 100,000 to 150,000 clones, 86% being singletons. Sequencing was done on a sample of peripheral blood. The sequence derives from a human donor in a cohort sampled during active COVID-19. This sequence joins TRBV24-1 and TRBJ2-5; TRBD2 matches at 7 bases. CDR3 protein: CATSDLRWEGLQETQYF. CDR3 DNA: TGTGCCACCAGTGATTTGCGGTGGGAGGGATTACAAGAGACCCAGTACTTC.